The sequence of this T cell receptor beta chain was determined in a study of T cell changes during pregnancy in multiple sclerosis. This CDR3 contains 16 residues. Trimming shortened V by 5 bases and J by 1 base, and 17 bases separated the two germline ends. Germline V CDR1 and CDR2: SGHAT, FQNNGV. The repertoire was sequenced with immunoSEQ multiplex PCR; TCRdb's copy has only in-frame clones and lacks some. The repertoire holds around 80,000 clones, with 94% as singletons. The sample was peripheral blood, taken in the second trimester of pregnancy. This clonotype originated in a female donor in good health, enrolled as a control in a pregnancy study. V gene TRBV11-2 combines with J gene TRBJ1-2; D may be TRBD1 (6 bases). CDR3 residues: CASSQGRGLLNYGYTF. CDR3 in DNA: TGTGCCAGCAGCCAGGGGAGGGGCCTTCTTAACTATGGCTACACCTTC.